These 25 T cell receptor beta chains were sequenced from one sample in a study of blood T cells in healthy people across ages (dated by TCRdb to between 2014 and 2017). The protocol used for the library was 5' RACE. Sequencing took place on an Illumina HiSeq 2500. A second PCR of roughly 7 to 11 cycles was performed with a sample-barcoded 5' primer and a J-beta primer mix. TCRdb's own reprocessing of the public reads used fastp at Q25 and MiXCR and kept productive beta chains. Rows merge per CDR3 protein into single entries with the most common DNA and genes. This sample lists about 800,000 distinct CDR3 sequences; roughly 60% were detected once. About 20% of the sample rests with the top ten. Sequencing was carried out using blood. These receptors originate from a man aged 30 to 45 in good health.

The chain couples TRBV28 to TRBJ1-2; D might be TRBD1 (5 bases). Trimming cost V 7 bases and J 3 bases, with 9 bases left between them. Germline V lookup: CDR1 MDHEN, CDR2 SYDVKM. This CDR3 contains 12 residues. The CDR3 region has the DNA TGTGCCAGCATGGGGCAGGACTATGGCTACACCTTC. This sequence encodes CASMGQDYGYTF.

Written as DNA, the CDR3 is TGCAGTGCAGTAGCGGGGGCCCTCACCGGGGAGCTGTTTTTT. The encoded protein is CSAVAGALTGELFF. The chain couples TRBV20-1 to TRBJ2-2; 9 bases line up with TRBD2. Losses at the gene ends were 6 bases for V and 4 bases for J; bases not matched to a gene: 6. The germline CDR1 and CDR2 sequences are DFQATT and SNEGSKA (reference sequence). The CDR3 length is 14 residues.

The V and J genes are TRBV15 and TRBJ2-3; no reliable D call. CDR1 LNHNV and CDR2 YYDKDF come from the germline V gene (reference sequence). This CDR3 spans 16 amino acids. Deletions cut 2 bases from V and 6 bases from J, with 18 bases between. CDR3 nucleotides: TGTGCCACCAGCAGACCCATTACAATAGTCTCCGATACGCAGTATTTT. Its protein is CATSRPITIVSDTQYF.

The CDR3 DNA follows: TGTGCCAGCAGCGGACGGACAGGCTTCTATGGCTACACCTTC. Its translation is CASSGRTGFYGYTF. The V call is TRBV2, the J call TRBJ1-2; 7 bases map to TRBD1. CDR1 and CDR2 (germline): SNHLY, FYNNEI. The CDR3 consists of 14 residues. V lost 6 bases and J lost 4; bases outside the gene matches: 8.

The V call is TRBV12-3 or TRBV12-4, the J call TRBJ2-5, with D perhaps matching TRBD2 (6 bases). The CDR3 is made up of 13 amino acids. The V gene lost 6 bases and the J gene lost 5 bases, with 13 bases spanning the gap. CDR3 sequence (DNA): TGTGCCAGCAGGCGGGACCAACCGGAGACCCAGTACTTC. Translated: CASRRDQPETQYF.

The V gene is TRBV5-5, the J gene TRBJ2-3, with D unresolved. Germline values: CDR1 SGHKS, CDR2 YYEKEE (reference sequence). Trimming removed 3 bases from V and 12 bases from J, with 17 bases in between. There are 13 residues in the CDR3. The CDR3 DNA reads TGTGCCAGCAGCTCGCCCGGCCATCAGGAACAGTATTTT. It translates to CASSSPGHQEQYF. Drawing the rest from reference TRBV5-5 and TRBJ2-3, the complete variable domain is DAGVTQSPTHLIKTRGQQVTLRCSPISGHKSVSWYQQVLGQGPQFIFQYYEKEERGRGNFPDRFSARQFPNYSSELNVNALLLGDSALYLCASSSPGHQEQYFGPGTRLTVL.

This chain connects TRBV6-5 to TRBJ2-2; no reliable D call. The germline gives CDR1 MNHEY, CDR2 SVGAGI. CDR3 length equals 13 residues. V was shortened by 6 bases and J by 0 bases, with 5 bases between the two germline ends. The CDR3 DNA reads as TGTGCCAGCAGGAGAACGAACACCGGGGAGCTGTTTTTT. This codes for CASRRTNTGELFF.

The chain employs TRBV3-1 and TRBJ2-5; D remains ambiguous. Judging by the DNA end, TRBJ2-7 fits better; the J call may be wrong. The germline V gene has CDR1 LGHDT and CDR2 YNNKEL (reference sequence). CDR3 length: 12 residues. CDR3 DNA sequence: TGTGCCAGCAGCCAAGTCTGGGGCGAGCAGTACTTC. Its protein product is CASSQVWGEQYF.

Remarks on this clonotype: In this CDR3 the conserved last residue, phenylalanine or tryptophan, is missing, so a read error is likely. The CDR3 DNA reads TGTGCCAGCAGCTTAAACGGTTACAATGAGCAGTTCGTC. Protein product: CASSLNGYNEQFV. The V and J genes are TRBV7-8 and TRBJ2-1; D is undetermined. Germline values: CDR1 SGHVS, CDR2 FQNEAQ. The CDR3 is made up of 13 amino acids. The V and J ends lost 2 bases and 4 bases respectively, with 6 bases between them.

This chain connects TRBV20-1 to TRBJ1-2; 9 nucleotides match TRBD1. Unmatched junction bases numbered 9, after V lost 5 bases and J lost 5 bases. CDR3 size: 14 residues. The germline CDR1 and CDR2 sequences are DFQATT and SNEGSKA (reference sequence). The CDR3 is CSAYPRQGGYGYTF. In DNA, the CDR3 is TGCAGTGCTTACCCCCGACAGGGGGGGTATGGCTACACCTTC.

The CDR3 loop reads CSARDRTLGPSKGAEAFF. CDR3 nucleotide sequence: TGCAGTGCTAGAGATCGGACCCTGGGACCTTCTAAGGGTGCTGAAGCTTTCTTT. The V and J genes are TRBV20-1 and TRBJ1-1; D is possibly TRBD1 (5 bases). The CDR3 has 18 residues. Trimming removed 0 bases from V and 6 bases from J, with 26 bases in between. The germline V gene encodes CDR1 DFQATT and CDR2 SNEGSKA (reference sequence).

As regards this clonotype: An end of the junction differs from the germline gene, which may be a read error. The rearrangement uses TRBV11-2 and TRBJ1-6; D not resolved. CDR1 SGHAT and CDR2 FQNNGV come from the germline V gene. The CDR3 extends over 15 amino acids. CDR3 protein: CASNLLVQPNSPLHF. CDR3 in DNA: TGTGCCAGCAACTTATTGGTCCAGCCTAATTCACCCCTCCACTTT.

CDR3: CASSLVPGTSTDTQYF. CDR3 bases: TGCGCCAGCAGCTTGGTCCCGGGGACCAGCACAGATACGCAGTATTTT. The chain links TRBV5-1 to TRBJ2-3, with D possibly called TRBD1 or TRBD2 (5 bases each). CDR1 is SGHRS and CDR2 is YFSETQ in the germline V gene. The CDR3 covers 16 residues. Deletions cut 0 bases from V and 0 bases from J, with 11 bases between.

The V gene is TRBV27, the J gene TRBJ2-2; no clear D. Germline CDR1 MNHEY, CDR2 SMNVEV (reference sequence). Trimming shortened V by 3 bases and J by 6 bases, and 8 bases separated the two germline ends. The CDR3 spans 13 residues. The CDR3 nucleotides read TGTGCCAGCAGTTTTCGTGCACCCGGGGAGCTGTTTTTT. Its translation: CASSFRAPGELFF.

V usage is TRBV6-2 or TRBV6-3 and J usage is TRBJ2-5; 11 nucleotides line up with TRBD1. Germline-derived CDR1 and CDR2 are MNHEY and SVGEGT. The CDR3 covers 15 residues. The J segment lost 4 bases and the V segment lost 5 bases, leaving 6 bases of the junction unmatched. This CDR3 is CASSPGTGGPETQYF. In DNA, the CDR3 is TGTGCCAGCAGTCCCGGGACAGGGGGACCAGAGACCCAGTACTTC.

The chain is built from TRBV7-9 and TRBJ1-5; D remains unclear. Germline V gives CDR1 SEHNR, CDR2 FQNEAQ (reference sequence). The CDR3 is made up of 14 amino acids. Trimming took 1 base from V and 5 from J, leaving 9 bases between them. CDR3 amino acids: CASSLGQNDQPQHF. The CDR3 bases are TGTGCCAGCAGCTTAGGGCAGAATGATCAGCCCCAGCATTTT.

The chain couples TRBV2 to TRBJ1-5, with D unclear. V lost 6 bases and J 4 bases, leaving 13 bases between the germline ends. CDR3 length equals 14 residues. Germline CDR1 is SNHLY and CDR2 is FYNNEI. The CDR3 here is CASRLVLQNQPQHF. CDR3 nucleotides: TGTGCCAGCAGATTGGTCTTGCAGAATCAGCCCCAGCATTTT.

The rearrangement links TRBV4-3 to TRBJ2-5, with D possibly matching TRBD1 (5 bases). Per germline, CDR1 LGHNA and CDR2 YSLEER. CDR3 size: 18 residues. V gave up 0 bases and J gave up 0 bases, with 17 bases separating them. CDR3 DNA sequence: TGCGCCAGCAGCCAAGAATTTGCAGGGAATTTGTACCAAGAGACCCAGTACTTC. Protein product: CASSQEFAGNLYQETQYF.

The V and J genes are TRBV6-1 and TRBJ1-2, with 9 bases identical to TRBD1. Germline assignment: CDR1 MNHNS and CDR2 SASEGT. The CDR3 loop spans 15 amino acids. The V gene end was trimmed by 3 bases and the J gene end by 5 bases; junction bases not matched to a gene: 7. CDR3 residues: CASSEGTGRRYGYTF. The DNA for the CDR3 is TGTGCCAGCAGTGAGGGGACAGGGCGAAGGTATGGCTACACCTTC.

This chain connects TRBV12-3 or TRBV12-4 to TRBJ1-6, with 7 bases fitting TRBD1. This CDR3 is built from 17 residues. J lost 0 bases, V lost 6 bases, and 8 bases had no gene match. This CDR3 is CASRSYRGSSYNSPLHF. In nucleotides, the CDR3 is TGTGCCAGCAGATCTTACAGGGGCAGCTCCTATAATTCACCCCTCCACTTT.

This clonotype was observed a few times. DNA for the CDR3: TGCAGCGTCATTAGCGGGACCTTCTACGAGCAGTACTTC. It specifies CSVISGTFYEQYF. The chain uses TRBV29-1 and TRBJ2-7, with 8 bases aligning to TRBD2. After removal of 6 bases from V and 3 bases from J, the junction contained 7 bases not matched to a gene. The germline V gene has CDR1 SQVTM and CDR2 ANQGSEA. The CDR3 loop spans 13 amino acids.

In this sample, this clonotype turned up a few times. This chain's CDR3 is CASSGDLGNQPQHF. The CDR3 DNA reads as TGTGCCAGCAGTGGGGACCTAGGGAATCAGCCCCAGCATTTT. This chain joins TRBV6-1 and TRBJ1-5; D may be TRBD1 (5 bases). CDR1 and CDR2 from the germline V gene are MNHNS and SASEGT. The CDR3 consists of 14 residues. Trimming took off 4 bases at V and 4 bases at J, with 11 bases between the two ends.

The V and J genes are TRBV20-1 and TRBJ2-3; D perhaps matches TRBD2 (6 bases). V was cut by 5 bases and J by 2 bases, with 20 bases left in between. Per the germline V gene, CDR1 is DFQATT and CDR2 is SNEGSKA (reference sequence). This CDR3 has 16 amino acids. CDR3 sequence (DNA): TGCAGTGCTTTAGTACTAGCAGCCGACCCCACAGATACGCAGTATTTT. It specifies CSALVLAADPTDTQYF.

The V call is TRBV7-9, the J call TRBJ1-6; a weak D match, TRBD1 (5 bases). In germline, CDR1 is SEHNR, CDR2 FQNEAQ (reference sequence). Trimming took 8 bases from V and 12 from J, leaving 14 bases between them. This CDR3 region has 12 residues. The CDR3 bases are TGTGCCAGCTCCACGGGGGAAAGACCCCTCCACTTT. It is translated as CASSTGERPLHF.

The count of this clonotype is one. The rearrangement uses TRBV20-1 and TRBJ2-1; D perhaps matches TRBD1 (7 bases). CDR1 and CDR2 (germline): DFQATT, SNEGSKA (reference sequence). V was pared by 4 bases and J by 5 bases, with 21 bases between. The CDR3 extends over 16 amino acids. This CDR3 is CSAKTVRGTVNNEQFF. CDR3 bases: TGCAGTGCTAAAACGGTCCGGGGGACAGTGAACAATGAGCAGTTCTTC.